This entry lists 30 T cell receptor beta chains sequenced from one sample in a study of T-cell reconstitution after alpha-beta-depleted transplantation in children. Preparation of the TCRbeta library used unique molecular identifiers. MiXCR was run by TCRdb on the PCR reads, yielding one entry per CDR3 protein. This sample has under 750,000 distinct CDR3 sequences, with 23% found just once. Sequences were derived from PBMCs, mostly from graft donor cells, sampled 360 days after TCRalphabeta/CD19-depleted stem cell transplant. The origin of the receptors is a boy under three years old who had a stem cell transplant for acute myeloid leukemia, so the T cells may come from the graft donor.

This chain connects TRBV20-1 to TRBJ2-3; 9 nucleotides line up with TRBD1. V trimming: 4 bases; J trimming: 3 bases; junction bases outside the gene matches: 8. Germline values: CDR1 DFQATT, CDR2 SNEGSKA (reference sequence). The CDR3 totals 15 residues. The DNA for the CDR3 is TGCAGTGCTAACCACCCGGGACAGGGTACAGATACGCAGTATTTT. Its translation: CSANHPGQGTDTQYF.

This clonotype was detected ten times or more. The chain carries TRBV19 and TRBJ2-1, with 13 bases aligning to TRBD2. From germline, CDR1 is LNHDA and CDR2 SQIVND (reference sequence). There are 15 residues in the CDR3. The V gene end was trimmed by 3 bases and the J gene end by 8 bases; junction bases not matched to a gene: 4. The CDR3 reads CASSIRLAGGDEQFF. The CDR3 DNA reads TGTGCCAGTAGTATCCGACTAGCGGGGGGTGATGAGCAGTTCTTC.

This clonotype occurred many times. The rearrangement links TRBV10-3 to TRBJ2-7; D is ambiguous. Per the germline V gene, CDR1 is ENHRY and CDR2 is SYGVKD. V lost 8 bases and J lost 3, with 11 bases in between. The length of the CDR3 is 12 residues. This chain's CDR3 is CAIGAGLYEQYF. The CDR3 region has the DNA TGTGCCATCGGAGCTGGCCTCTACGAGCAGTACTTC.

This clonotype appeared many times. This rearrangement joins TRBV7-9 to TRBJ2-7; no clear D. The CDR3 consists of 13 residues. Germline CDR1 reads SEHNR; CDR2 reads FQNEAQ (reference sequence). Trimming stripped 5 bases from V and 2 bases from J, with 10 bases between. The CDR3 spells CASSPGWAYEQYF. For the CDR3, the DNA is TGTGCCAGCAGCCCTGGTTGGGCCTACGAGCAGTACTTC.

This clonotype has a handful of counts. The V call is TRBV29-1, the J call TRBJ1-3; D perhaps matches TRBD1 (6 bases). The CDR3 loop spans 13 amino acids. Trimming pared 5 bases from V and 4 bases from J, leaving 12 bases between. Germline V gene data show CDR1 as SQVTM and CDR2 as ANQGSEA. The CDR3 nucleotides are TGCAGCGTTAAGGGAGGGGGAGGAAACACCATATATTTT. Residues: CSVKGGGGNTIYF.

Only a few counts were recorded for this clonotype. This sequence joins TRBV28 and TRBJ2-7; D tentatively reads TRBD1 or TRBD2 (6 bases each). The CDR3 has 15 residues. Deletions cut 5 bases from V and 4 bases from J, with 18 bases between. CDR1 is MDHEN, CDR2 SYDVKM, per germline. The CDR3 DNA sequence: TGTGCCAGCAGTCCTCAGGGGAGGCGAACTTACGAGCAGTACGTC. It is translated as CASSPQGRRTYEQYV.

The rearrangement links TRBV12-3 or TRBV12-4 to TRBJ2-1, with 7 positions matching TRBD1. V shed 5 bases and J 5 bases; nucleotides not matched to a gene: 9. This CDR3 has 15 residues. The CDR3 sequence: CASSPKTGSDNEQFF. The CDR3 DNA reads TGTGCCAGCAGTCCCAAGACAGGGTCTGACAATGAGCAGTTCTTC.

In its sample, this clonotype was seen a few times. This chain joins TRBV20-1 and TRBJ1-5, with D tentatively TRBD1 (6 bases). From germline, CDR1 is DFQATT and CDR2 SNEGSKA (reference sequence). The CDR3 totals 16 residues. Trimming pared 1 base from V and 0 bases from J, leaving 13 bases between. This chain's CDR3 is CSARVAGGASNQPQHF. The CDR3 DNA follows: TGCAGTGCTAGAGTGGCTGGGGGCGCTAGCAATCAGCCCCAGCATTTT.

This chain uses TRBV21-1 with TRBJ2-7; TRBD2, the D gene given by the table, was not confirmed from the DNA. TRBV21-1 is a recognized pseudogene. This CDR3 region has 14 residues. The CDR3 spells CASSLRTASYEQYF. The DNA for the CDR3 is TGTGCCAGCAGCCTACGGACCGCTTCCTACGAGCAGTACTTC.

This clonotype was found a few times. The CDR3 region is CASSFVDTQETQYF. In DNA, the CDR3 is TGTGCCAGCAGTTTCGTGGACACCCAAGAGACCCAGTACTTC. The gene calls are TRBV12-3 or TRBV12-4 and TRBJ2-5, with a possible D match to TRBD1 (5 bases). The CDR3 length is 14 residues. V lost 3 bases, J lost 1 base, and 9 bases lay in between.

This clonotype has at least ten counts. CDR3 sequence reads: CASSLGTSNEQFF. The CDR3 nucleotides read TGTGCCAGCAGTTTAGGGACTAGCAATGAGCAGTTCTTC. This chain uses TRBV12-3 or TRBV12-4 with TRBJ2-1, with 7 bases lining up with TRBD2. With 1 base clipped from V and 6 bases from J, the junction kept 0 bases outside the gene matches. The CDR3 extends over 13 amino acids.

This sequence joins TRBV11-2 and TRBJ2-1, with a possible D match to TRBD1 (5 bases). CDR1 is SGHAT and CDR2 is FQNNGV in the germline V gene. There are 15 residues in the CDR3. With 5 bases removed from V and 7 bases from J, the gap between germline ends came to 18 bases. The CDR3 reads CASSPPRQGSNEQFF. The CDR3 DNA reads TGTGCCAGCAGCCCCCCCCGCCAGGGCAGTAATGAGCAGTTCTTC. The variable domain in full, with the rest retrieved from reference TRBV11-2 and TRBJ2-1, is EAGVAQSPRYKIIEKRQSVAFWCNPISGHATLYWYQQILGQGPKLLIQFQNNGVVDDSQLPKDRFSAERLKGVDSTLKIQPAKLEDSAVYLCASSPPRQGSNEQFFGPGTRLTVL.

This clonotype appeared a few times. This sequence joins TRBV6-1 and TRBJ2-5; 8 nucleotides line up with TRBD2. This CDR3 comprises 14 residues. CDR1 is MNHNS and CDR2 is SASEGT in the germline V gene. Trimming cost V 6 bases and J 4 bases; bases outside gene matches: 7. CDR3 loop: CASSNSGEIETQYF. CDR3 nucleotide sequence: TGTGCCAGCAGCAATAGCGGGGAGATAGAGACCCAGTACTTC.

The genes are TRBV15 and TRBJ2-2; 11 bases fit TRBD1. V gave up 3 bases and J gave up 0 bases; unmatched junction bases: 9. This CDR3 is built from 19 residues. Germline V gene sequence: CDR1 LNHNV, CDR2 YYDKDF (reference sequence). DNA for the CDR3: TGTGCCACCAGCAGTCCTGGGACAGGGGGAATCGCGAACACCGGGGAGCTGTTTTTT. Translated, it gives CATSSPGTGGIANTGELFF.

The chain is built from TRBV20-1 and TRBJ1-4, with D unclear. Germline V lookup: CDR1 DFQATT, CDR2 SNEGSKA (reference sequence). The V end was cut by 4 bases, the J end by 2 bases, with 8 bases between. This CDR3 contains 13 residues. CDR3 bases: TGCAGTGCTATCCGGGCGACTAATGAAAAACTGTTTTTT. Translation: CSAIRATNEKLFF.

The chain carries TRBV5-6 and TRBJ2-7; TRBD1 is a possible D gene (6 bases). CDR3 length equals 15 residues. The germline V gene encodes CDR1 SGHDT and CDR2 YYEEEE. The germline V and J ends were trimmed by 1 base and 0 bases, with 11 bases remaining between them. CDR3 DNA sequence: TGTGCCAGCAGCTTGCAAGGGGGAAGCTCCTACGAGCAGTACGTC. Residues: CASSLQGGSSYEQYV.

This clonotype has a count of ten or more. V gene TRBV5-4 combines with J gene TRBJ2-7; tentative D call: TRBD1 (5 bases). Germline values: CDR1 SGHNT, CDR2 YYREEE (reference sequence). The CDR3 is 16 amino acids. The ends were cut back, 0 bases at V and 2 bases at J, with 15 bases in the middle. CDR3 DNA sequence: TGTGCCAGCAGCTTGGACAGGTCAGCACCTCCCTACGAGCAGTACGTC. The encoded protein is CASSLDRSAPPYEQYV.

This clonotype was found a few times. The chain links TRBV20-1 to TRBJ2-1; the D is unclear. The V end was cut by 1 base, the J end by 0 bases, with 10 bases between. In germline, CDR1 is DFQATT, CDR2 SNEGSKA (reference sequence). The length of the CDR3 is 15 residues. CDR3 protein: CSARGYSDSYNEQFF. The CDR3 bases are TGCAGTGCTAGAGGGTACTCGGACTCCTACAATGAGCAGTTCTTC.

In this sample, this clonotype turned up many times. The rearrangement links TRBV19 to TRBJ1-1; 8 bases are a match to TRBD1. This CDR3 comprises 17 residues. V shed 7 bases, J shed 1 base, and the junction held 14 bases outside the gene matches. CDR1 and CDR2 from the germline V gene are LNHDA and SQIVND (reference sequence). The CDR3 loop is CASTASRQGAKNTEAFF. CDR3 nucleotides: TGTGCCAGTACCGCATCCCGGCAGGGGGCCAAGAACACTGAAGCTTTCTTT.

This clonotype was recorded many times. This chain connects TRBV4-3 to TRBJ2-2, with D perhaps matching TRBD1 (5 bases). CDR1 is LGHNA, CDR2 YSLEER, per germline. The CDR3 loop spans 16 amino acids. Deletions cut 4 bases from V and 4 bases from J, with 16 bases between. CDR3 coding DNA: TGCGCCAGCAGCCCAGATCCGACAGTTTTCACCGGGGAGCTGTTTTTT. Its protein product is CASSPDPTVFTGELFF.

This clonotype turned up a few times. The chain employs TRBV4-3 and TRBJ2-7; TRBD1 agrees at 9 bases. This CDR3 spans 17 amino acids. From germline, CDR1 is LGHNA and CDR2 YSLEER. The ends lost 0 bases at V and 2 bases at J; junction bases unmatched: 8. The CDR3 DNA follows: TGCGCCAGCAGCCAAGACCTCTTGAGGGACAGGGCCTACGAGCAGTACTTC. Translated, it gives CASSQDLLRDRAYEQYF.

The chain is built from TRBV6-2 or TRBV6-3 and TRBJ1-5; a possible D gene is TRBD1 (6 bases). The CDR3 is 19 amino acids. Deletions cut 6 bases from V and 0 bases from J, with 24 bases between. Looked up from germline, CDR1 is MNHEY and CDR2 is SVGEGT. CDR3 in amino acids: CASSPNFGTIDYSNQPQHF. For the CDR3, the DNA is TGTGCCAGCAGCCCGAACTTCGGGACAATAGACTATAGCAATCAGCCCCAGCATTTT.

The genes are TRBV10-3 and TRBJ2-7; D unresolved. The V and J ends lost 8 bases and 0 bases respectively, with 14 bases between them. In germline, CDR1 is ENHRY, CDR2 SYGVKD. CDR3 length equals 14 residues. CDR3 bases: TGTGCCATCCCTGGCCGCGAGAGCTCCTACGAGCAGTACTTC. Its protein is CAIPGRESSYEQYF.

There are a few counts of this clonotype. This chain joins TRBV7-2 and TRBJ1-2, with 7 bases lining up with TRBD1. V shed 1 base and J 3 bases; nucleotides not matched to a gene: 11. Looked up from germline, CDR1 is SGHTA and CDR2 is FQGNSA. The CDR3 consists of 17 residues. The CDR3 reads CASSLVGGDSGHYGYTF. CDR3 DNA: TGTGCCAGCAGCTTAGTAGGTGGGGACAGCGGCCACTATGGCTACACCTTC.

This clonotype was counted a few times. This rearrangement joins TRBV7-9 to TRBJ2-2; D not resolved. The CDR3 sequence is 15 residues long. CDR1 SEHNR and CDR2 FQNEAQ come from the germline V gene (reference sequence). V was clipped by 5 bases and J by 5 bases, with 15 bases between them. The CDR3 loop reads CASSPSGPRTGELFF. In DNA form, the CDR3 reads TGTGCCAGCAGCCCCTCAGGCCCTAGGACCGGGGAGCTGTTTTTT.

The sample holds a few counts of this clonotype. The genes are TRBV6-1 and TRBJ2-3, with 9 positions matching TRBD1. The CDR3 loop spans 15 amino acids. Germline V gene sequence: CDR1 MNHNS, CDR2 SASEGT. Trimming at V came to 6 bases and at J to 5 bases, leaving 9 bases not matched to a gene. The CDR3 nucleotides are TGTGCCAGCAGACCCACAGGGGGCTGGGGAGATACGCAGTATTTT. It encodes CASRPTGGWGDTQYF.

Only a few counts were recorded for this clonotype. The chain combines TRBV7-8 with TRBJ2-7, with D hard to call. Germline CDR1 is SGHVS and CDR2 is FQNEAQ. This CDR3 region has 14 residues. The V and J ends lost 2 bases and 2 bases respectively, with 10 bases between them. The DNA for the CDR3 is TGTGCCAGCAGCTTAACCAACTTCGCCTACGAGCAGTACTTC. Its protein is CASSLTNFAYEQYF.

This clonotype has a count of ten or more. The CDR3 is CSTRRAQETQYF. The CDR3 DNA is TGCAGCACACGCAGGGCCCAAGAGACCCAGTACTTC. V and J are TRBV29-1 and TRBJ2-5; a weak D match, TRBD1 (5 bases). CDR1 and CDR2 from the germline V gene are SQVTM and ANQGSEA. CDR3 length: 12 amino acids. The germline V and J ends were trimmed by 8 bases and 1 base, with 11 bases remaining between them.

This clonotype was detected only a few times. This rearrangement joins TRBV20-1 to TRBJ2-1, with a weak D call TRBD2 (6 bases). V was clipped by 8 bases and J by 7 bases, with 18 bases between them. The germline CDR1 and CDR2 sequences are DFQATT and SNEGSKA (reference sequence). The CDR3 totals 13 residues. This CDR3 is CSWPAGPLNEQFF. The CDR3 bases are TGCAGTTGGCCTGCGGGGCCTTTGAATGAGCAGTTCTTC.

This clonotype has ten or more counts. The CDR3 region has the DNA TGTGCCAGCAGTTACTGGGGGGAGTACAATGAGCAGTTCTTC. Its translation is CASSYWGEYNEQFF. V and J are TRBV6-5 and TRBJ2-1; a possible D gene is TRBD2 (6 bases). The CDR3 totals 14 residues. Trimming shortened V by 1 base and J by 4 bases, and 8 bases separated the two germline ends. Germline V gives CDR1 MNHEY, CDR2 SVGAGI.